A single T cell receptor (beta chain) is shown here with its context. The data are from a study of identifying expanded T cells in peripheral blood. The V and J ends lost 4 bases and 2 bases, in that order; junction bases with no gene match: 4. The germline V gene has CDR1 MDHEN and CDR2 SYDVKM. The CDR3 is made up of 14 amino acids. Method: immunoSEQ multiplex PCR; TCRdb's copy keeps in-frame clones and lacks some. This sample has 50,000 or so clones; approximately 90% occur once, and the top ten carry approximately 3.8%. The V call is TRBV28, the J call TRBJ1-2, with 7 bases aligning to TRBD1. This sequence was found in a person aged 18 to 70 in good health. The material sequenced was blood. CDR3 coding DNA: TGTGCCAGCAGTTCAAACAGGGGAAACTATGGCTACACCTTC. It translates to CASSSNRGNYGYTF.